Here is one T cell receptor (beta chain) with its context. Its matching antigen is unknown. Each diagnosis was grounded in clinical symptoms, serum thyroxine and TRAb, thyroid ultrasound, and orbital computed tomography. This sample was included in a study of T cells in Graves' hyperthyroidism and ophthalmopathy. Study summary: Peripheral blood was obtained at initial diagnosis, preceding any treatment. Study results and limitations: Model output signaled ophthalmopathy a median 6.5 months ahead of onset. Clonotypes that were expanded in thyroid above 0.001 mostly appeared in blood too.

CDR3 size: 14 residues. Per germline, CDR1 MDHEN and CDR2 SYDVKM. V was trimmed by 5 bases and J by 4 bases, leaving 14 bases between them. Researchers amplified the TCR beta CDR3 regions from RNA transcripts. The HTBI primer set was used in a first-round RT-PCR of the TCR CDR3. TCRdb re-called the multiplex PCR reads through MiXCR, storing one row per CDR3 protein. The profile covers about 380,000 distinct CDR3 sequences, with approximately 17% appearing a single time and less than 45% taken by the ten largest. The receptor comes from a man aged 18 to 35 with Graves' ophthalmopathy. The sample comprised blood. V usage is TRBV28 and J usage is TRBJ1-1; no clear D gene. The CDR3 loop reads CASSAWLQPTEAFF. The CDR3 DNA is TGTGCCAGCAGTGCCTGGCTTCAGCCCACTGAAGCTTTCTTT.